The 16 T cell receptor beta chains reported below all come from one sample, sequenced in a study of T cell changes during pregnancy in multiple sclerosis. Repertoires were generated with immunoSEQ multiplex PCR, while TCRdb's copy carries only in-frame clones and drops some. The sample holds some 45,000 clones, roughly nine tenths seen once. The sample here was CD4+ T cells from peripheral blood mononuclear cells, taken after pregnancy. The receptors shown here come from a female donor with multiple sclerosis, enrolled in a pregnancy study.

This clone occurred once. This chain uses TRBV5-5 with TRBJ1-2; possible D gene TRBD1, 6 bases. This CDR3 has 15 amino acids. V was pared by 3 bases and J by 2 bases, with 14 bases between. Germline loops: CDR1 SGHKS, CDR2 YYEKEE (reference sequence). This CDR3 is CASSWGGHTNYGYTF. The CDR3 nucleotides are TGTGCCAGCAGCTGGGGGGGACATACGAACTATGGCTACACCTTC.

The chain joins TRBV5-1 to TRBJ2-1, with D possibly being TRBD1 (5 bases). Trimming took 4 bases from V and 0 from J, leaving 8 bases between them. CDR1 and CDR2 (germline): SGHRS, YFSETQ. CDR3 size: 14 residues. The CDR3 DNA follows: TGCGCCAGCAGCCAGGGTTTCTCCTACAATGAGCAGTTCTTC. Translation gives CASSQGFSYNEQFF.

J is TRBJ2-6 and V is TRBV5-1; TRBD1 might be the D (5 bases). The germline V and J ends were trimmed by 0 bases and 4 bases, with 11 bases remaining between them. The CDR3 is 16 amino acids. The germline V gene has CDR1 SGHRS and CDR2 YFSETQ. The chain's CDR3 is CASSLALGAGANVLTF. The CDR3 DNA sequence: TGCGCCAGCAGCTTGGCCCTTGGGGCAGGGGCCAACGTCCTGACTTTC.

The V call is TRBV10-3, the J call TRBJ1-2; the D is unclear. The CDR3 runs to 13 residues. The V and J ends lost 6 bases and 2 bases respectively, with 10 bases between them. The germline V gene encodes CDR1 ENHRY and CDR2 SYGVKD. For the CDR3, the DNA is TGTGCCATCAGAACCGACACCAACTATGGCTACACCTTC. Residues: CAIRTDTNYGYTF.

The rearrangement joins TRBV2 to TRBJ2-5; 9 bases map to TRBD1. Trimming cost V 5 bases and J 7 bases; bases outside gene matches: 5. Germline lookup yields CDR1 SNHLY and CDR2 FYNNEI. The CDR3 loop spans 13 amino acids. CDR3 DNA sequence: TGTGCCAGCAGTCCAGAGACAGGGGGGACCCAGTACTTC. Amino acids: CASSPETGGTQYF. The entire variable domain, with the rest obtained from reference TRBV2 and TRBJ2-5, is as follows: EPEVTQTPSHQVTQMGQEVILRCVPISNHLYFYWYRQILGQKVEFLVSFYNNEISEKSEIFDDQFSVERPDGSNFTLKIRSTKLEDSAMYFCASSPETGGTQYFGPGTRLLVL.

This chain joins TRBV7-3 and TRBJ2-2; D call uncertain. The germline V gene has CDR1 SGHTA and CDR2 FQGTGA. This CDR3 region has 12 residues. Trimming pared 5 bases from V and 1 base from J, leaving 2 bases between. This chain's CDR3 is CASSRNTGELFF. The CDR3 region has the DNA TGTGCCAGCAGCCGGAACACCGGGGAGCTGTTTTTT.

The chain links TRBV2 to TRBJ2-5, with a tentative D call TRBD2 (7 bases). This CDR3 has 14 amino acids. Germline CDR1 is SNHLY and CDR2 is FYNNEI. V lost 6 bases to trimming and J lost 3 bases, with 14 bases between them. CDR3 bases: TGTGCCAGCAGAGCGGGACATTCTAAAGAGACCCAGTACTTC. Protein sequence: CASRAGHSKETQYF.

V usage is TRBV5-1 and J usage is TRBJ1-1, with D uncertain. This CDR3 has 13 residues. Looked up from germline, CDR1 is SGHRS and CDR2 is YFSETQ. V was cut by 6 bases and J by 1 base, with 10 bases left in between. CDR3 nucleotides: TGCGCCAGCAAGAGTACAGCGAACACTGAAGCTTTCTTT. Translation gives CASKSTANTEAFF. The full variable domain, with the rest looked up from reference TRBV5-1 and TRBJ1-1, is KAGVTQTPRYLIKTRGQQVTLSCSPISGHRSVSWYQQTPGQGLQFLFEYFSETQRNKGNFPGRFSGRQFSNSRSEMNVSTLELGDSALYLCASKSTANTEAFFGQGTRLTVV.

The chain employs TRBV30 and TRBJ1-3; TRBD1 matches at 7 bases. This CDR3 comprises 13 residues. V lost 8 bases, J lost 3 bases, and 7 bases stayed unmatched. CDR1 is GTSNPN and CDR2 is SVGIG in the germline V gene (reference sequence). Written as DNA, the CDR3 is TGTGCCCGAACGACAGGGATTGGAAACACCATATATTTT. As protein: CARTTGIGNTIYF. Supplemented by reference TRBV30 and TRBJ1-3, the full variable domain reads SQTIHQWPATLVQPVGSPLSLECTVEGTSNPNLYWYRQAAGRGLQLLFYSVGIGQISSEVPQNLSASRPQDRQFILSSKKLLLSDSGFYLCARTTGIGNTIYFGEGSWLTVV.

This clone was picked up a small number of times. The chain combines TRBV9 with TRBJ2-5, with 14 bases matching TRBD2. The CDR3 is 15 residues long. J lost 4 bases, V lost 4 bases, and 3 bases had no gene match. Germline V gene sequence: CDR1 SGDLS, CDR2 YYNGEE. The CDR3 loop reads CASSRGTSGGETQYF. The CDR3 DNA follows: TGTGCCAGCAGCAGGGGGACTAGCGGGGGAGAGACCCAGTACTTC.

The V gene is TRBV28, the J gene TRBJ1-1; 8 nucleotides line up with TRBD1. The CDR3 runs 14 residues. Trimming took 7 bases from V and 1 from J; bases not matched to a gene: 5. Germline CDR1 is MDHEN and CDR2 is SYDVKM. The DNA for the CDR3 is TGTGCCAGCACCCAAGGACAGGGGAACACTGAAGCTTTCTTT. Encoded protein: CASTQGQGNTEAFF.

DNA for the CDR3: TGTGCCAGCAGCGCGGGAGGAAGTGGGGCTGAAGCTTTCTTT. It is translated as CASSAGGSGAEAFF. This rearrangement joins TRBV28 to TRBJ1-1; D is unclear. Germline V gene sequence: CDR1 MDHEN, CDR2 SYDVKM. This CDR3 comprises 14 residues. Between the trimmed V and J ends, which lost 6 bases and 6 bases, there was a span of 17 bases.

The gene calls are TRBV10-3 and TRBJ2-7; D is perhaps TRBD1 (6 bases). Germline CDR1 ENHRY, CDR2 SYGVKD. CDR3 length: 15 residues. The V end was cut by 0 bases, the J end by 4 bases, with 13 bases between. The CDR3 coding sequence is TGTGCCATCAGTGAGTCACAGGGAGAGGTATACGAGCAGTACTTC. Translating it yields CAISESQGEVYEQYF.

CDR3 in amino acids: CASSSRGRGETQYF. CDR3 coding DNA: TGTGCCAGCAGCTCGCGGGGGAGAGGGGAGACCCAGTACTTC. The rearrangement joins TRBV7-2 to TRBJ2-5; 7 bases map to TRBD2. This CDR3 has 14 amino acids. CDR1 is SGHTA, CDR2 FQGNSA, per germline. V lost 4 bases, J lost 5 bases, and 7 bases stayed unmatched.

This chain uses TRBV2 with TRBJ2-5; 8 nucleotides line up with TRBD1. The V and J ends lost 6 bases and 1 base, in that order; junction bases with no gene match: 4. The CDR3 length is 14 residues. The germline V gene encodes CDR1 SNHLY and CDR2 FYNNEI. CDR3 DNA: TGTGCCAGCAGATGGACAGGGCTCCAAGAGACCCAGTACTTC. Protein product: CASRWTGLQETQYF.

The chain joins TRBV28 to TRBJ1-1; the D gene is possibly TRBD1 (5 bases). From germline, CDR1 is MDHEN and CDR2 SYDVKM. Trimming left V 1 base short and J 3 bases short, with 12 bases between. The CDR3 runs 15 residues. The CDR3, as DNA: TGTGCCAGCAGTTTATTGGGGGGAGATGACACTGAAGCTTTCTTT. It yields the protein CASSLLGGDDTEAFF.